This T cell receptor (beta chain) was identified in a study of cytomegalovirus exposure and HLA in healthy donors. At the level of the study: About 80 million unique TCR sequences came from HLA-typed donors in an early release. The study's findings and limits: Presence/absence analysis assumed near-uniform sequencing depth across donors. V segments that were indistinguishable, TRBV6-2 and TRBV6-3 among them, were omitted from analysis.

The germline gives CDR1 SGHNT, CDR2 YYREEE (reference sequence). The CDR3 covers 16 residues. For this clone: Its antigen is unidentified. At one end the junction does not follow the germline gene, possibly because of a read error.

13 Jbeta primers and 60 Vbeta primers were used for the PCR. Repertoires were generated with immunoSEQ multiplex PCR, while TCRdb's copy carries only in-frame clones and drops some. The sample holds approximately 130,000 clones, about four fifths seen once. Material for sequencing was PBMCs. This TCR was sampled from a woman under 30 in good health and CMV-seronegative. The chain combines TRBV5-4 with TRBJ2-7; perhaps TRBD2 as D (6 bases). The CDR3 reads CASSPYSGGSLYGQYF. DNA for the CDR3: TGTGCCAGCAGCCCCTATTCAGGAGGGTCCCTCTACGGGCAGTACTTC. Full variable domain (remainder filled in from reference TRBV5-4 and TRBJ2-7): ETGVTQSPTHLIKTRGQQVTLRCSSQSGHNTVSWYQQALGQGPQFIFQYYREEENGRGNFPPRFSGLQFPNYSSELNVNALELDDSALYLCASSPYSGGSLYGQYFGPGTRLTVT.